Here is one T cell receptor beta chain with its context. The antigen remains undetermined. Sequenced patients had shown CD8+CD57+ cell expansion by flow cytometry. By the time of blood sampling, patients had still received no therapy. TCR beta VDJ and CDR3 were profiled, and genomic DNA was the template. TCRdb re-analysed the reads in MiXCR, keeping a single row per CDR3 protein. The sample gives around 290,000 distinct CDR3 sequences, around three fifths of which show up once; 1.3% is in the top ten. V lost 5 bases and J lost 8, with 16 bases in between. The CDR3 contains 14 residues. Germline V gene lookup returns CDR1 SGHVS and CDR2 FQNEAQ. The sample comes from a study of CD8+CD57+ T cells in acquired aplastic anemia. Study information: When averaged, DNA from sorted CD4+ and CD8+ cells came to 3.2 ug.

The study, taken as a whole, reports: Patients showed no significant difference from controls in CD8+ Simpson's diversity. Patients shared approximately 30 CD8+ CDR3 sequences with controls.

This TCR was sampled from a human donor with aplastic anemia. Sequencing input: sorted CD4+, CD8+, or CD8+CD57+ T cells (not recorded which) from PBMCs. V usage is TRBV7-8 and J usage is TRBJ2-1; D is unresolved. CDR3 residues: CASSQGSGFDEQFF. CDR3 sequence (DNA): TGTGCCAGCAGCCAAGGGTCCGGGTTCGATGAGCAGTTCTTC.